Below, 5 T cell receptor beta chains from the same sample are listed, as sequenced in a study of spatial heterogeneity in lung cancer. Notes on the study in general: Higher tumor mutation counts went along with higher counts of expanded intratumoral alpha and beta TCRs.

One entry per CDR3 protein, called by TCRdb with MiXCR from the 5' RACE reads. Of 13,000 or so distinct CDR3 sequences in the sample, 4.5% to 5.5% were seen once. No cognate antigen is known for these TCRs. The time point is: sample taken at primary tumor resection. Specimen: lung tumor tissue, collected at surgery. The receptor set was obtained from a male donor with early-stage non-small cell lung cancer.

This clonotype has a handful of counts. The chain employs TRBV3-1 and TRBJ1-1; 7 bases map to TRBD1. Germline CDR1 LGHDT, CDR2 YNNKEL (reference sequence). The CDR3 runs to 12 residues. The junction had 5 bases not matched to a gene; V was cut back by 6 bases and J by 7 bases. The CDR3 DNA follows: TGTGCCAGCAGGAGGGGGCTGGGTGAAGCTTTCTTT. It codes for CASRRGLGEAFF.

Within the sample, this clonotype is medium-sized. The rearrangement uses TRBV20-1 and TRBJ2-7; weak D call: TRBD1 (5 bases). Germline lookup yields CDR1 DFQATT and CDR2 SNEGSKA (reference sequence). Trimming shortened V by 3 bases and J by 3 bases, and 12 bases separated the two germline ends. CDR3 length: 13 residues. The CDR3 DNA reads TGCAGTGCTAGCCATGCAAGGGGCTACGAGCAGTACTTC. Its protein product is CSASHARGYEQYF.

This clonotype has ten or more counts. The chain combines TRBV5-1 with TRBJ2-1; either TRBD1 or TRBD2 may fit D (5 bases each). The CDR3 consists of 16 residues. Germline loops: CDR1 SGHRS, CDR2 YFSETQ. The ends were cut back, 5 bases at V and 0 bases at J, with 15 bases in the middle. The CDR3 reads CASRTDGASSYNEQFF. The CDR3 nucleotides are TGCGCCAGCAGGACGGACGGGGCTAGCTCCTACAATGAGCAGTTCTTC.

This clonotype is termed medium-sized. As DNA, the CDR3 is TGCGCCAGCAGCCAAGATCAGAGGAATGAGCAGTTCTTC. The encoded protein is CASSQDQRNEQFF. V usage is TRBV4-1 and J usage is TRBJ2-1; D unclear. Germline assignment: CDR1 MGHRA and CDR2 YSYEKL. The CDR3 length is 13 residues. Trimming shortened V by 0 bases and J by 7 bases, and 7 bases separated the two germline ends.

This clonotype is termed medium-sized. The chain has TRBV5-1 and TRBJ2-2; TRBD1 is a possible D gene (6 bases). The CDR3 consists of 14 residues. V was clipped by 4 bases and J by 4 bases, with 11 bases between them. CDR1 is SGHRS and CDR2 is YFSETQ in the germline V gene. The DNA of the CDR3 is TGCGCCAGCAGCCCACAGGGAATCACCGGGGAGCTGTTTTTT. Translated: CASSPQGITGELFF.